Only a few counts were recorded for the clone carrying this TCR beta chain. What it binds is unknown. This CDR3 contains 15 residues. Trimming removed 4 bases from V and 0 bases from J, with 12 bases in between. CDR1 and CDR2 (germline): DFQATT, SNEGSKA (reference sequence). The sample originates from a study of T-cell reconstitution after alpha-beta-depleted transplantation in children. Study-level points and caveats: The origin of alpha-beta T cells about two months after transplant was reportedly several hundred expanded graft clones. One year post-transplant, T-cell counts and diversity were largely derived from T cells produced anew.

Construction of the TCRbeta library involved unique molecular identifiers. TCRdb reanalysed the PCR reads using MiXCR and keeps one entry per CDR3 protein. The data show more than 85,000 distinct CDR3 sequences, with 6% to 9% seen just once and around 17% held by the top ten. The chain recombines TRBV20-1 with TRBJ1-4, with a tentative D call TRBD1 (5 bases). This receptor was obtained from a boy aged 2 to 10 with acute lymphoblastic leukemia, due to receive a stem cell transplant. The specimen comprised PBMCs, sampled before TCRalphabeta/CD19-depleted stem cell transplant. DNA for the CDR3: TGCAGTGCTATTCTGCAGGGTGCAACTAATGAAAAACTGTTTTTT. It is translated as CSAILQGATNEKLFF.